The text below deals with one TCR beta chain. Its antigen remains undetermined. Qualities for individual bases were not recorded, and no much larger clone is one base off. Donors were healthy HIV-negative adults with no recently reported acute infections or vaccinations. Every donor was a Caucasian adult residing in Nashville, Tennessee, USA. CD4+ T cells were enriched by magnetic negative selection; naive cells were then positively selected on CD45RA, and the negative fraction formed the memory subset. Blood was obtained by leukapheresis, after which PBMCs were separated by Ficoll-Histopaque density gradient centrifugation and cryopreserved in liquid nitrogen vapor phase. Analytical flow cytometry was used to check the purity and quantity of every magnetically sorted T cell population. Genomic DNA was isolated from every sorted fraction and measured by UV absorbance on a Nanodrop 2000c. Using the deep immunoSEQ assay, TCR CDR3 regions were amplified from genomic DNA by multiplex PCR. For each cell subset, the extracted genomic DNA was distributed evenly across all wells of several immunoSEQ 96-well plates, and each plate served as one replicate. For sorted subsets, around 200 ng genomic DNA, equal to about 30,000 T cell genomes, was loaded into each replicate PCR. Purified libraries were measured with a Qubit 3.0 fluorometer, size-checked on a Bioanalyzer 2100, and measured again with the KAPA Library Quantification kit. Every immunoSEQ 96-well plate was sequenced on a separate single-read 150-cycle Illumina NextSeq 550 flow cell. In the source study's methods: Because the immunoSEQ output included only junctional sequences and no quality scores, the filtering could not be the same as the filtering used for full-length reads. To assign V/J genes and CDR3, sequences were annotated using PyIR, a Python wrapper for IgBLAST v1.9, with IMGT germline references. Reads were filtered out if the reads had weak V/J assignments (E-value above 1e-6), no CDR3, stop codons, out-of-frame junctions, or ambiguous translated residues. V3J clonotypes were defined as sequences sharing an identical inferred V gene, J gene, and CDR3 amino acid sequence. The percentage overlap between two repertoires was calculated by dividing the number of shared unique clonotypes by the size of the smaller repertoire. RTK rarefaction, the Chao1 estimator, and Recon v2.1 estimates of unobserved clonotypes were used to assess repertoire richness. Generation probabilities were computed with OLGA for all TCRbeta clonotypes obtained by the gDNA method from several donors. TCRdb stores this immuneACCESS table with in-frame sequences only. Part of the clones is absent; in the studies checked, under half of the shortfall reflects unresolved V genes, and no reason is known for the rest. That table furnishes V, J and clone size, whereas the DNA furnished D and trimming. Counted in this sample were about 1.5 million clones; roughly 96% of them appeared once. Jointly, the top ten make up approximately 1.1% of the sample.

The data stem from a study of shared clonotypes between healthy human individuals (dated by TCRdb to 2020 to 2022). For the wider study: The cohort comprised a couple of women and a few men aged 18 to 49 years. For each donor, CD4 naive and CD4 memory were each given three plates, CD8 naive was given two plates, and CD8 memory was given one plate. The study deeply sequenced blood TCR repertoires of five healthy adults to estimate repertoire size and the extent of clonotype sharing between individuals. Different laboratories and diverse techniques were used to prepare libraries and sequence TCR repertoires, to increase sequencing depth and limit assay-specific biases. Between about 0.94 and 8.9 billion PBMCs per donor were obtained by leukapheresis.

V is cut back by 1 base and J by 2 bases, with 6 bases in the junction unmatched. Reading from cysteine to phenylalanine, the CDR3 counts 16 amino acids. The DNA shown is the 48-base CDR3, in frame from base 1. CDR1 and CDR2 (SGHRS, YFSETQ) derive from the germline V gene. Results and caveats for the whole study, not just this receptor: Because the study included only a small number of donors, the genetic and exposure-history diversity represented was limited. Sampling was restricted to blood, and TCR repertoires in tissue are likely to differ from TCR repertoires in blood. Naive subsets generally had larger estimated clonotype richness than memory subsets did. Compared with non-shared clonotypes, the clonotypes found in all four sorted-subset donors had higher generation probabilities. Pairwise subsampling led to the expectation that sequencing depth would affect the degree of clonotype sharing among donors. Even with the large sequencing depth, rarefaction of the sorted-subset datasets indicated that sequencing was incomplete. Across a few donors, about 4.5% of naive CD4, 3% to 4% of naive CD8, about 2% of memory CD4, and 0.3% to 0.45% of memory CD8 clonotypes were shared.

Sequencing was carried out using naive CD4+ T cells sorted from blood. Interpreted using the paper, the cell subset or site label stands for: CD45RA+ positively selected. The receptor's source is a man between 25 and 39 years old in good health. This sequence uses TRBV5-1 and TRBJ2-3; TRBD1 matches 8 bases in the middle. The CDR3 sequence is CASSLISGGLTDTQYF. Here is the DNA: TGCGCCAGCAGCTTGATTTCAGGGGGCCTCACAGATACGCAGTATTTT.